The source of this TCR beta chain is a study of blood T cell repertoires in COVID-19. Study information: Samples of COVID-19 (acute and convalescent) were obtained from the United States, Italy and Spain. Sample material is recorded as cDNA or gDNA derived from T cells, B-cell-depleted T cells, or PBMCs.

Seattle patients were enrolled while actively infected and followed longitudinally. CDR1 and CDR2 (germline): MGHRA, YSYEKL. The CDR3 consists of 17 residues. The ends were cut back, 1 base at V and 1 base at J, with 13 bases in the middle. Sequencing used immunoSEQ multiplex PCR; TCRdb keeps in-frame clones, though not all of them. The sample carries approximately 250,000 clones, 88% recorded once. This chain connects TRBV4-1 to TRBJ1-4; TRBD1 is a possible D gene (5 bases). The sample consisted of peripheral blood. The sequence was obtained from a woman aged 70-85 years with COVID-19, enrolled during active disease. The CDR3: CASSQVRAGITNEKLFF. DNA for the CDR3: TGCGCCAGCAGCCAAGTGAGAGCAGGGATAACTAATGAAAAACTGTTTTTT.